The rows below give T cell receptor beta chains drawn from one sample of a study of OX40 agonist ivuxolimab in advanced cancers. Profiled with immunoSEQ multiplex PCR; TCRdb holds only in-frame clones, not every one. The repertoire consists of around 49,000 clones, with about 86% occurring once and the leading ten covering 10%. The material sequenced was CD4+ or CD8+ T cells sorted from blood, taken in a trial of the OX40 agonist ivuxolimab. These receptors were obtained from an adult with an advanced solid tumor such as melanoma, head and neck, liver or kidney cancer. Both conserved end residues are part of each CDR3. D genes are given only for firm matches. Size is stated for part of the rows, as once, few or many counts, or as a class when the clone is expanded.

v_gene	j_gene	abundance	len	d_gene	CDR3nt	CDR3aa
TRBV27	TRBJ2-1	.	18	TRBD2	TGTGCCAGCAGTCCGTGGACTAGCGGGGGGCACTCCTACAATGAGCAGTTCTTC	CASSPWTSGGHSYNEQFF
TRBV10-3	TRBJ1-1	.	14	TRBD1	TGTGCCATCAGTGATGGGACAGTGGACACTGAAGCTTTCTTT	CAISDGTVDTEAFF
TRBV10-3	TRBJ2-7	.	16	TRBD2	TGTGCCATCAGTGGACTAGCGGGGGGGAGCTCCTACGAGCAGTACTTC	CAISGLAGGSSYEQYF
TRBV4-1	TRBJ1-1	.	14	.	TGCGCCAGCAGCCAGGAGAGCATGAACACTGAAGCTTTCTTT	CASSQESMNTEAFF
TRBV14	TRBJ2-2	.	16	TRBD2	TGTGCCAGCAGCCGGTTAAAGATGGGGGGGACCGGGGAGCTGTTTTTT	CASSRLKMGGTGELFF
TRBV27	TRBJ1-2	.	13	.	TGTGCCAGCAGTTTATCGGTTAACTATGGCTACACCTTC	CASSLSVNYGYTF
TRBV7-8	TRBJ2-3	.	17	.	TGTGCCAGCAGCTTACGCGGGACTCTTAGTAGCACAGATACGCAGTATTTT	CASSLRGTLSSTDTQYF
TRBV5-1	TRBJ1-2	.	16	.	TGCGCCAGCAGACCCCCTGGGCAGGGGTTCAACTATGGCTACACCTTC	CASRPPGQGFNYGYTF
TRBV9	TRBJ2-7	.	15	.	TGTGCCAGCAGCGTAGACGGACAGCACTACTACGAGCAGTACTTC	CASSVDGQHYYEQYF
TRBV11-3	TRBJ1-4	.	17	.	TGTGCCAGCAGCTTAGCCCCGCAAAGGGAAACTAATGAAAAACTGTTTTTT	CASSLAPQRETNEKLFF
TRBV4-3	TRBJ1-2	.	14	.	TGCGCCAGCAGCCAAGTCATGAATAACTATGGCTACACCTTC	CASSQVMNNYGYTF
TRBV4-3	TRBJ1-2	.	16	TRBD1	TGCGCCAGCAGCCAAGAAGAAACAGGGGGCGCTTTTGGCTACACCTTC	CASSQEETGGAFGYTF
TRBV9	TRBJ2-1	.	15	TRBD2	TGTGCCAGCAGCCCCGGACTAGACCCCTACAATGAGCAGTTCTTC	CASSPGLDPYNEQFF
TRBV13	TRBJ1-6	.	15	.	TGTGCCAGCAGCTTAGGGCTCACGGACGGTGGGCCCCTCCACTTT	CASSLGLTDGGPLHF
TRBV4-3	TRBJ2-1	.	17	TRBD1	TGCGCCAGCAGCCAAGGGAGACAGGGGCTTGCGGGAAATGAGCAGTTCTTC	CASSQGRQGLAGNEQFF
TRBV5-6	TRBJ2-5	.	14	.	TGTGCCAGCAGCCAGACTGTGTACCAAGAGACCCAGTACTTC	CASSQTVYQETQYF
TRBV5-4	TRBJ2-1	.	12	.	TGTGCCAGCAGCTTGAGGGACAATGAGCAGTTCTTC	CASSLRDNEQFF
TRBV14	TRBJ2-2	.	12	.	TGTGCCAGCAGCCATATCGCCGGGGAGCTGTTTTTT	CASSHIAGELFF
TRBV11-3	TRBJ1-1	.	12	.	TGTGCCAGCAGCTTAGTCTTCTATGAAGCTTTCTTT	CASSLVFYEAFF
TRBV13	TRBJ2-1	once	13	.	TGTGCCAGCAGCTTAGACAGCTACAATGAGCAGTTCTTC	CASSLDSYNEQFF
TRBV5-1	TRBJ1-1	.	14	TRBD1	TGCGCCAGCACACAGACAGGGCGGAACACTGAAGCTTTCTTT	CASTQTGRNTEAFF
TRBV6-5	TRBJ2-7	.	13	.	TGTGCCAGCAGTTACTCATCCAGCTACGAGCAGTACTTC	CASSYSSSYEQYF
TRBV30	TRBJ1-5	.	12	.	TGTGCCTGGAGTGTGGAGGGTCAGCCCCAGCATTTT	CAWSVEGQPQHF
TRBV4-3	TRBJ2-7	.	15	.	TGCGCCAGCAGCCATCAAATGGACAGAATCTACGAGCAGTACTTC	CASSHQMDRIYEQYF
TRBV4-3	TRBJ2-1	.	20	TRBD2	TGCGCCAGCAGCCAAGATCCGGACGGGGGGGGACCCACGCTTTACAATGAGCAGTTCTTC	CASSQDPDGGGPTLYNEQFF
TRBV27	TRBJ1-5	.	13	.	TGTGCCAGCAGTTTGACCCTGCTCCAGCCCCAGCATTTT	CASSLTLLQPQHF
TRBV19	TRBJ1-5	.	17	.	TGTGCCAGTAACCTCGCGGGGGCCCTGGACCTTAATCAGCCCCAGCATTTT	CASNLAGALDLNQPQHF
TRBV28	TRBJ1-5	.	16	TRBD1	TGTGCCAGCAGGATATTCGGACAGGGACTTGATCAGCCCCAGCATTTT	CASRIFGQGLDQPQHF
TRBV2	TRBJ1-2	once	16	.	TGTGCCAGCAGTGAAATAAGGGCAGGGTGGCACTATGGCTACACCTTC	CASSEIRAGWHYGYTF
TRBV27	TRBJ2-7	.	12	.	TGTGCCAGCAGTTTCCGGGGTCGGGAGCAGTACTTC	CASSFRGREQYF
TRBV7-9	TRBJ1-2	.	19	.	TGTGCCAGCAGCTTAGGCCCTGGGCAGGGTACGCGTGGGGACTATGGCTACACCTTC	CASSLGPGQGTRGDYGYTF
TRBV9	TRBJ2-7	once	14	.	TGTGCCAGCAGCCCCTGGGACACCCCCTACGAGCAGTACTTC	CASSPWDTPYEQYF
TRBV7-6	TRBJ2-3	.	17	TRBD1	TGTGCCAGCAGCTCACCCCGGACAGGCCGTAACACAGATACGCAGTATTTT	CASSSPRTGRNTDTQYF
TRBV11-3	TRBJ2-7	.	14	.	TGTGCCAGCAGCTTAGTGGTTAACCCCTACGAGCAGTACTTC	CASSLVVNPYEQYF
TRBV4-2	TRBJ2-7	.	15	TRBD1	TGTGCCAGCAGCCAAGATAGGGCACAGGGGAGCGAGCAGTACTTC	CASSQDRAQGSEQYF
TRBV7-9	TRBJ1-6	.	16	.	TGTGCCAGCAGTTCCGTTATGGCGTACGGTAATTCACCCCTCCACTTT	CASSSVMAYGNSPLHF
TRBV6-6	TRBJ2-7	.	14	TRBD2	TGTGCCAGCAGTTACTCGAGAGCGGGGGTCGAGCAGTACTTC	CASSYSRAGVEQYF
TRBV13	TRBJ2-6	.	13	.	TGTGCCAGCAGCGACGTTGTGGCCAACGTCCTGACTTTC	CASSDVVANVLTF
TRBV10-3	TRBJ2-5	.	14	TRBD2	TGTGCCATCAGCCCTAGCGGTTCGGGGGAGACCCAGTACTTC	CAISPSGSGETQYF
TRBV11-1	TRBJ1-1	few	15	.	TGTGCCAGCAGCTTATTGGCGGGAATTGGCACTGAAGCTTTCTTT	CASSLLAGIGTEAFF
TRBV29-1	TRBJ2-7	.	13	.	TGCAGCGTTGTTCCGGAGGCGGCCTACGAGCAGTACTTC	CSVVPEAAYEQYF
TRBV11-2	TRBJ2-5	.	11	.	TGTGCCAGCAGCTTCCGTTTGGCCCAGTACTTC	CASSFRLAQYF
TRBV6-1	TRBJ2-7	.	15	.	TGTGCCAGCAGTGAACTACAGGGAAACTCCTACGAGCAGTACTTC	CASSELQGNSYEQYF
TRBV4-3	TRBJ1-4	.	13	.	TGCGCCAGCAGCCAACAGACTCGGGAAAAACTGTTTTTT	CASSQQTREKLFF
TRBV2	TRBJ1-2	.	16	TRBD1	TGTGCCAGCAGTCCGGGACAGGGGGCGCGCGACTATGGCTACACCTTC	CASSPGQGARDYGYTF
TRBV19	TRBJ1-2	.	14	.	TGTGCCAGTAGTCCCTTCAGCAGTAACTATGGCTACACCTTC	CASSPFSSNYGYTF
TRBV6-5	TRBJ2-5	once	15	.	.	CASSTSGGNQETQYF
TRBV9	TRBJ1-1	.	15	.	TGTGCCAGCAGCTTGGGAGGGTTCATGAACACTGAAGCTTTCTTT	CASSLGGFMNTEAFF
TRBV19	TRBJ1-5	.	16	.	TGTGCCAGTAGTATAGAGGGCGGGGCGGGGAATCAGCCCCAGCATTTT	CASSIEGGAGNQPQHF
TRBV27	TRBJ2-7	.	16	TRBD1	TGTGCCAGACCGACAGGGGGAGTTCGTCACATCTACGAGCAGTACTTC	CARPTGGVRHIYEQYF
TRBV27	TRBJ1-2	.	16	.	TGTGCCAGCAGTTTATCCTCCGATGGCGGCTTCTATGGCTACACCTTC	CASSLSSDGGFYGYTF
TRBV28	TRBJ2-7	once	13	.	TGTGCCATCGCCGCAGGGGTCTCCTACGAGCAGTACTTC	CAIAAGVSYEQYF
TRBV19	TRBJ1-5	.	15	.	TGTGCCAGTAGTATGACACGATATAGCAATCAGCCCCAGCATTTT	CASSMTRYSNQPQHF
TRBV6-6	TRBJ2-7	.	12	.	TGTGCCAGCAGTTACTACATATACGAGCAGTACTTC	CASSYYIYEQYF
TRBV6-5	TRBJ1-5	.	15	TRBD1	TGTGCCAGCAGCCCCCGGACAGGCAGCAATCAGCCCCAGCATTTT	CASSPRTGSNQPQHF
TRBV6-6	TRBJ2-1	.	13	.	TGTGCCAGCAGTCTGGGACTTTACAATGAGCAGTTCTTC	CASSLGLYNEQFF